Each of the 29 T cell receptor beta chains below was sequenced from the same sample in a study of CD8 T cells in Susac syndrome. RNA in amounts of about 0.45 to 1 ug was reverse transcribed with random hexamers. Each CDR3 protein is one row after TCRdb ran MiXCR on the immunoSEQ multiplex PCR reads. The sample includes 250,000 to 300,000 distinct CDR3 sequences, roughly 85% of them seen just once. Sequencing was carried out using CD8+ T cells from PBMCs. The receptors come from a human donor with multiple sclerosis.

This chain joins TRBV4-2 and TRBJ2-7, with D possibly TRBD1 on 6 matching bases. CDR1 and CDR2 (germline): LGHNA, YNFKEQ. Trimming removed 1 base at V and 1 base at J, with 11 bases between. This CDR3 is built from 15 residues. CDR3 in amino acids: CASSQGTVDSYEQYF. CDR3 nucleotides: TGTGCCAGCAGCCAAGGGACAGTAGATTCCTACGAGCAGTACTTC.

As to this clonotype: A read error may account for a junction end that differs from germline. DNA for the CDR3: TGCGCCAGCAGTTTGGCAATCTCAGGGGGCAAAACCATTCGGACTAATGAAAAACTGTTTTTT. The encoded protein is CASSLAISGGKTIRTNEKLFF. This chain uses TRBV5-1 with TRBJ1-4, with TRBD1 matching over 8 bases. CDR3 size: 21 residues. The germline V gene has CDR1 SGHRS and CDR2 YFSETQ.

The chain joins TRBV5-6 to TRBJ2-5, with a tentative D call TRBD2 (7 bases). Trimming stripped 7 bases from V and 0 bases from J, with 10 bases between. Germline CDR1 and CDR2: SGHDT and YYEEEE. The CDR3 contains 13 residues. Written as DNA, the CDR3 is TGTGCCAGCGGGGGGGCGAACCAAGAGACCCAGTACTTC. Its protein product is CASGGANQETQYF.

J is TRBJ2-1 and V is TRBV20-1; 7 nucleotides agree with TRBD2. Germline assignment: CDR1 DFQATT and CDR2 SNEGSKA (reference sequence). This CDR3 spans 17 amino acids. The trim removed 5 bases at V and 9 bases at J, leaving 22 bases unmatched. CDR3 bases: TGCAGTGCTCCCCCTTCCCCACTAGCGCCAGAGACGGGTGAGCAGTTCTTC. This sequence encodes CSAPPSPLAPETGEQFF.

The chain carries TRBV4-3 and TRBJ2-2; maybe TRBD1 (6 bases). This CDR3 region has 15 residues. Germline V gene sequence: CDR1 LGHNA, CDR2 YSLEER. V was cut by 0 bases and J by 5 bases, with 10 bases left in between. As DNA, the CDR3 is TGCGCCAGCAGCCAAGATTTAGGGGGAACCGGGGAGCTGTTTTTT. Translated: CASSQDLGGTGELFF.

CDR3 nucleotide sequence: TGCGCCAGCAGCTTGGGGACAGGGGGCCGTGGACAGCCCCAGCATTTT. Translation: CASSLGTGGRGQPQHF. The J gene is TRBJ1-5, the V gene TRBV5-1, with 11 bases that match TRBD1. This CDR3 region has 16 residues. Per germline, CDR1 SGHRS and CDR2 YFSETQ. V lost 0 bases, J lost 7 bases, and 6 bases stayed unmatched.

The CDR3, as DNA: TGTGCCAGCGGTCCGAGGACAGCTCCCGCGTTAAGCTACACCTTC. Translating it yields CASGPRTAPALSYTF. The V and J genes are TRBV11-1 and TRBJ1-2; D perhaps matches TRBD1 (6 bases). Trimming pared 8 bases from V and 9 bases from J, leaving 25 bases between. The germline V gene has CDR1 SGHAT and CDR2 FQDESV (reference sequence). The CDR3 is 15 residues long.

A note on this clonotype: At one boundary the junction diverges from the germline segment, which might be a read error. The rearrangement links TRBV29-1 to TRBJ2-1, with TRBD1 identical over 7 bases. CDR1 is SQVTM, CDR2 ANQGSEA, per germline. CDR3 length equals 10 residues. CDR3 bases: TGCAGCGTTGGGGACAGCCTAAGTATCTTC. This sequence encodes CSVGDSLSIF.

This clonotype occurred once. This sequence joins TRBV27 and TRBJ2-1; possibly TRBD2 for D (7 bases). Per germline, CDR1 MNHEY and CDR2 SMNVEV (reference sequence). Trimming removed 2 bases at V and 9 bases at J, with 17 bases between. This CDR3 is built from 15 residues. CDR3 coding DNA: TGTGCCAGCAGTTTACATTCAAGGGGGGGTGGTGAGCAGTTCTTC. Translating it yields CASSLHSRGGGEQFF.

The chain uses TRBV4-3 and TRBJ2-1, with no clear D. V dropped 2 bases and J dropped 6 bases, with 8 bases sitting between them. This CDR3 is built from 13 residues. The germline V gene encodes CDR1 LGHNA and CDR2 YSLEER. The CDR3 region is CASSQSPLNEQFF. The CDR3 bases are TGCGCCAGCAGCCAAAGCCCCCTCAATGAGCAGTTCTTC.

The chain employs TRBV19 and TRBJ2-3; 11 nucleotides agree with TRBD2. The ends lost 6 bases at V and 4 bases at J; junction bases unmatched: 9. This CDR3 has 16 residues. Per the germline V gene, CDR1 is LNHDA and CDR2 is SQIVND (reference sequence). The CDR3 is CASRVWIAGGPDTQYF. In DNA form, the CDR3 reads TGTGCCAGTAGGGTCTGGATAGCGGGAGGGCCAGATACGCAGTATTTT.

The chain links TRBV6-5 to TRBJ2-1, with 7 bases matching TRBD2. The germline V gene encodes CDR1 MNHEY and CDR2 SVGAGI. The CDR3 loop spans 15 amino acids. The junction had 7 bases not matched to a gene; V was cut back by 2 bases and J by 6 bases. CDR3 nucleotide sequence: TGTGCCAGCAGTTACCCCGCGGGAGTGGGCAATGAGCAGTTCTTC. This translates into CASSYPAGVGNEQFF.

The chain uses TRBV20-1 and TRBJ2-2, with D perhaps being TRBD1 or TRBD2 (6 bases each). Trimming left V 3 bases short and J 6 bases short, with 17 bases between. The CDR3 covers 15 residues. The germline V gene has CDR1 DFQATT and CDR2 SNEGSKA (reference sequence). In nucleotides, the CDR3 is TGCAGTGCTAGGGACTACAGGGAAGGAGCCGGGGAGCTGTTTTTT. Its translation: CSARDYREGAGELFF.

In its sample, this clonotype was seen once. The V gene is TRBV27, the J gene TRBJ1-2; maybe TRBD1 (5 bases). Trimming removed 2 bases from V and 8 bases from J, with 15 bases in between. Germline assignment: CDR1 MNHEY and CDR2 SMNVEV (reference sequence). This CDR3 contains 14 residues. CDR3: CASSLTGGSLGYTF. In DNA form, the CDR3 reads TGTGCCAGCAGTTTAACAGGAGGTTCTCTCGGCTACACCTTC.

J is TRBJ1-2 and V is TRBV29-1, with unresolved D. Deletions cut 3 bases from V and 3 bases from J, with 8 bases between. The CDR3 consists of 12 residues. Looked up from germline, CDR1 is SQVTM and CDR2 is ANQGSEA. CDR3 DNA: TGCAGCGTTGATTCCGAGGACTATGGCTACACCTTC. Translated: CSVDSEDYGYTF.

V usage is TRBV27 and J usage is TRBJ2-7; tentative D call: TRBD1 (5 bases). CDR3 length: 11 residues. The ends were cut back, 10 bases at V and 6 bases at J, with 13 bases in the middle. Germline CDR1 and CDR2: MNHEY and SMNVEV (reference sequence). The chain's CDR3 is CATRGAGEQYF. DNA of the CDR3: TGTGCCACCCGTGGGGCAGGCGAGCAGTACTTC.

This clonotype was counted a few times. The chain links TRBV13 to TRBJ2-7, with 10 positions matching TRBD1. Trimming at V came to 7 bases and at J to 7 bases, leaving 10 bases not matched to a gene. Germline CDR1 and CDR2: PRHDT and FYEKMQ (reference sequence). The CDR3 is 14 amino acids. The CDR3 reads CASTPGQGVHEQYF. In nucleotides, the CDR3 is TGTGCCAGCACCCCCGGACAGGGGGTCCATGAGCAGTACTTC. The variable domain in full, with the rest retrieved from reference TRBV13 and TRBJ2-7, is AAGVIQSPRHLIKEKRETATLKCYPIPRHDTVYWYQQGPGQDPQFLISFYEKMQSDKGSIPDRFSAQQFSDYHSELNMSSLELGDSALYFCASTPGQGVHEQYFGPGTRLTVT.

The chain couples TRBV9 to TRBJ1-2; 7 bases line up with TRBD1. V lost 0 bases and J lost 4; bases outside the gene matches: 6. In germline, CDR1 is SGDLS, CDR2 YYNGEE. The CDR3 is made up of 15 amino acids. The CDR3 spells CASSVARQGSYGYTF. The CDR3 DNA follows: TGTGCCAGCAGCGTAGCCCGACAGGGTAGCTATGGCTACACCTTC.

The chain joins TRBV27 to TRBJ2-1; D possibly corresponds to TRBD1 (5 bases). CDR1 MNHEY and CDR2 SMNVEV come from the germline V gene (reference sequence). The CDR3 spans 14 residues. The germline V and J ends were trimmed by 4 bases and 2 bases, with 9 bases remaining between them. This chain's CDR3 is CASSSGNPYNEQFF. Written as DNA, the CDR3 is TGTGCCAGCAGTTCAGGGAACCCCTACAATGAGCAGTTCTTC.

The chain has TRBV6-1 and TRBJ2-7; 7 bases map to TRBD2. CDR3 size: 15 residues. Germline V gives CDR1 MNHNS, CDR2 SASEGT. V trimming: 6 bases; J trimming: 2 bases; junction bases outside the gene matches: 10. CDR3 sequence: CASSSFLAETYEQYF. The DNA of the CDR3 is TGTGCCAGCAGCAGTTTTCTAGCGGAAACCTACGAGCAGTACTTC.

As DNA, the CDR3 is TGTGCCAGCAGCTTGGCAGGACAGGAATATGGCTACACCTTC. Its protein is CASSLAGQEYGYTF. The chain links TRBV5-4 to TRBJ1-2; TRBD1 aligns across 7 bases. The germline CDR1 and CDR2 sequences are SGHNT and YYREEE (reference sequence). The V and J ends lost 0 bases and 5 bases, in that order; junction bases with no gene match: 4. This CDR3 has 14 residues.

Concerning this clonotype itself: A junction end diverges from the germline sequence, so it may reflect a read error. The V and J genes are TRBV6-4 and TRBJ2-4; D not certain. CDR3 size: 16 residues. Germline CDR1 is MRHNA and CDR2 is SNTAGT. CDR3 bases: TGTGCCAGCAGTAACTCCACTCTCCTAGCCAAAAACATTCAGTACTTC. This sequence encodes CASSNSTLLAKNIQYF.

The chain carries TRBV6-5 and TRBJ2-3; no clear D gene. Trimming cost V 6 bases and J 0 bases, with 10 bases left between them. The CDR3 spans 14 residues. Germline-derived CDR1 and CDR2 are MNHEY and SVGAGI. The CDR3 region has the DNA TGTGCCAGCAGGAGTCCAAGTAGCACAGATACGCAGTATTTT. Translating gives CASRSPSSTDTQYF.

V and J are TRBV7-6 and TRBJ1-2, with D possibly being TRBD1 (6 bases). This CDR3 comprises 13 residues. Germline V CDR1 and CDR2: SGHVS, FNYEAQ. The V and J ends lost 5 bases and 5 bases respectively, with 12 bases between them. CDR3 in DNA: TGTGCCAGCAGCCCGGGGACACTATATGGCTACACCTTC. Translating it yields CASSPGTLYGYTF.

This clonotype was picked up a small number of times. The CDR3: CASSSRTGHQPQHF. The CDR3 DNA follows: TGTGCCAGCAGTTCCCGGACAGGCCATCAGCCCCAGCATTTT. The rearrangement joins TRBV6-1 to TRBJ1-5, with 7 bases that match TRBD1. The CDR3 is made up of 14 amino acids. Germline V CDR1 and CDR2: MNHNS, SASEGT. Unmatched junction bases numbered 6, after V lost 5 bases and J lost 5 bases.

The V and J genes are TRBV24-1 and TRBJ2-7, with 10 bases lining up with TRBD2. CDR1 is KGHDR and CDR2 is SFDVKD in the germline V gene. This CDR3 comprises 17 residues. Trimming took 1 base from V and 5 from J; bases not matched to a gene: 10. CDR3 bases: TGTGCCACCAGTGATTTTGGCGCTAGCGGGAGCATCCACGAGCAGTACTTC. As protein: CATSDFGASGSIHEQYF.

The chain links TRBV5-4 to TRBJ1-6; D call uncertain. Germline V gene sequence: CDR1 SGHNT, CDR2 YYREEE (reference sequence). V was cut by 3 bases and J by 0 bases, with 10 bases left in between. The CDR3 has 16 residues. The CDR3 region is CASSSTRLSYNSPLHF. The CDR3, as DNA: TGTGCCAGCAGCTCCACACGGCTCTCCTATAATTCACCCCTCCACTTT.

The J gene is TRBJ2-5, the V gene TRBV28, with 7 nucleotides matching TRBD1. Trimming cost V 2 bases and J 10 bases; bases outside gene matches: 7. This CDR3 is 13 amino acids long. Germline CDR1 and CDR2: MDHEN and SYDVKM. Here the CDR3 reads CASSLGQAYDQYF. The CDR3, as DNA: TGTGCCAGCAGTTTAGGACAGGCCTATGACCAGTACTTC.

This sequence joins TRBV7-8 and TRBJ1-1, with D possibly being TRBD1 (6 bases). V was clipped by 1 base and J by 1 base, with 10 bases between them. Germline V lookup: CDR1 SGHVS, CDR2 FQNEAQ. This CDR3 region has 15 residues. The CDR3 spells CASSLDQGTNTEAFF. The CDR3 DNA is TGTGCCAGCAGCTTAGATCAGGGGACGAACACTGAAGCTTTCTTT.